These 23 T cell receptor beta chains share one sample of origin, sequenced in a study of blood T cell repertoires in COVID-19. Measured with immunoSEQ multiplex PCR; TCRdb has only the in-frame clones, and not every one. The table shows some 200,000 clones, with about four fifths occurring only once. The sample comprised peripheral blood. These receptors originate from a woman aged 40 to 50 with acute or convalescent COVID-19.

The sample holds one count of this clone. This chain links TRBV4-1 with TRBJ1-3, with a weak D call TRBD1 (6 bases). Trimming left V 1 base short and J 7 bases short, with 20 bases between. Germline lookup yields CDR1 MGHRA and CDR2 YSYEKL. This CDR3 has 17 amino acids. CDR3: CASSQGAQGFLGNTIYF. For the CDR3, the DNA is TGCGCCAGCAGCCAAGGGGCCCAGGGGTTCCTAGGGAACACCATATATTTT.

This chain uses TRBV19 with TRBJ2-1; D might be TRBD2 (5 bases). Germline-derived CDR1 and CDR2 are LNHDA and SQIVND (reference sequence). CDR3 length: 15 residues. Between the trimmed V and J ends, which lost 5 bases and 2 bases, there was a span of 13 bases. As DNA, the CDR3 is TGTGCCAGTAGTTACCTGTCGGGGACCTACAATGAGCAGTTCTTC. Translated, it gives CASSYLSGTYNEQFF.

V and J are TRBV29-1 and TRBJ2-1, with 10 bases identical to TRBD2. The CDR3 has 13 residues. Looked up from germline, CDR1 is SQVTM and CDR2 is ANQGSEA. Losses at the gene ends were 7 bases for V and 4 bases for J; bases not matched to a gene: 4. CDR3: CSAERGGYNEQFF. Written as DNA, the CDR3 is TGCAGCGCCGAGCGGGGGGGATACAATGAGCAGTTCTTC.

The gene calls are TRBV5-4 and TRBJ2-5; TRBD1 matches 9 bases. V gave up 4 bases and J gave up 5 bases; unmatched junction bases: 6. The V gene's germline CDR1 is SGHNT and CDR2 YYREEE (reference sequence). The CDR3 runs to 14 residues. The CDR3 spells CASSTRTGVETQYF. The CDR3 DNA is TGTGCCAGCAGCACGAGGACAGGGGTGGAGACCCAGTACTTC.

The table lists this clone with a few counts. The chain carries TRBV3-1 (or the pseudogene TRBV3-2) and TRBJ1-6, with 12 nucleotides matching TRBD1. Germline V CDR1 and CDR2: LGHDT, YNNKEL (reference sequence). This CDR3 spans 15 amino acids. The J segment lost 13 bases and the V segment lost 7 bases, leaving 11 bases of the junction unmatched. In DNA form, the CDR3 reads TGTGCCAGCACTCCGGGACAGGGGGCTTATTTTCCCCTCCACTTT. Protein product: CASTPGQGAYFPLHF.

The chain links TRBV11-3 to TRBJ1-1, with D perhaps matching TRBD1 (6 bases). The CDR3 length is 13 residues. The germline CDR1 and CDR2 sequences are SGHNT and YENEEA. The ends were cut back, 3 bases at V and 4 bases at J, with 9 bases in the middle. The CDR3, as DNA: TGTGCCAGCAGCTTCAACAGGGCCACTGAAGCTTTCTTT. This gives the protein CASSFNRATEAFF.

V gene TRBV5-4 combines with J gene TRBJ1-1, with D possibly matching TRBD1 (6 bases). Germline CDR1 is SGHNT and CDR2 is YYREEE (reference sequence). CDR3 length: 15 amino acids. Trimming left V 3 bases short and J 2 bases short, with 14 bases between. The CDR3 sequence: CASSSTRDTNTEAFF. For the CDR3, the DNA is TGTGCCAGCAGCTCAACCCGGGACACAAACACTGAAGCTTTCTTT. Variable domain in full (rest from reference TRBV5-4 and TRBJ1-1): ETGVTQSPTHLIKTRGQQVTLRCSSQSGHNTVSWYQQALGQGPQFIFQYYREEENGRGNFPPRFSGLQFPNYSSELNVNALELDDSALYLCASSSTRDTNTEAFFGQGTRLTVV.

The gene calls are TRBV7-9 and TRBJ1-2; D gene unclear. This CDR3 comprises 13 residues. The V gene's germline CDR1 is SEHNR and CDR2 FQNEAQ (reference sequence). Trimming left V 5 bases short and J 3 bases short, with 10 bases between. CDR3 coding DNA: TGTGCCAGCAGCCCCCCGGGAGACTATGGCTACACCTTC. The encoded protein is CASSPPGDYGYTF.

J is TRBJ2-2 and V is TRBV2; D is uncertain. Trimming stripped 3 bases from V and 6 bases from J, with 11 bases between. Germline lookup yields CDR1 SNHLY and CDR2 FYNNEI. The CDR3 totals 14 residues. The CDR3 DNA reads TGTGCCAGCAGTGAGAGCCGGGTAGCCGGGGAGCTGTTTTTT. Translated: CASSESRVAGELFF.

The chain carries TRBV5-5 and TRBJ1-6, with 7 nucleotides matching TRBD1. J gave up 6 bases and V 5 bases, and 5 bases lay outside the gene matches. Germline CDR1 and CDR2: SGHKS and YYEKEE (reference sequence). The CDR3 spans 14 residues. The CDR3 DNA reads as TGTGCCAGCAGTTCTCAGGGGGGTAATTCACCCCTCCACTTT. Amino acids: CASSSQGGNSPLHF.

The chain recombines TRBV7-2 with TRBJ2-7; TRBD1 matches 8 bases. V lost 2 bases and J lost 3; bases outside the gene matches: 6. The germline V gene encodes CDR1 SGHTA and CDR2 FQGNSA. The CDR3 is 15 amino acids. The CDR3 DNA reads TGTGCCAGCAGCTTAACAGGGGGGCCGTTCTACGAGCAGTACTTC. Protein product: CASSLTGGPFYEQYF.

J is TRBJ1-2 and V is TRBV28; D call uncertain. Germline CDR1 and CDR2: MDHEN and SYDVKM. The length of the CDR3 is 12 residues. The V end was cut by 7 bases, the J end by 6 bases, with 12 bases between. The CDR3 reads CASTLAGDGYTF. DNA of the CDR3: TGTGCCAGCACTCTAGCAGGAGATGGCTACACCTTC.

The chain links TRBV27 to TRBJ1-5, with unresolved D. Between the trimmed V and J ends, which lost 10 bases and 3 bases, there was a span of 22 bases. Germline CDR1 MNHEY, CDR2 SMNVEV (reference sequence). The CDR3 totals 16 residues. The CDR3 reads CATPNFGGAINQPQHF. The CDR3 DNA reads as TGTGCCACCCCCAATTTTGGAGGCGCGATCAATCAGCCCCAGCATTTT.

The chain is built from TRBV14 and TRBJ2-1; 8 nucleotides agree with TRBD1. The CDR3 runs 14 residues. Germline loops: CDR1 SGHDN, CDR2 FVKESK. The trim removed 4 bases at V and 5 bases at J, leaving 4 bases unmatched. CDR3 sequence: CASSRQGINNEQFF. The CDR3, as DNA: TGTGCCAGCAGCCGACAGGGGATAAACAATGAGCAGTTCTTC.

The chain uses TRBV9 and TRBJ2-1; tentative D call: TRBD1 (8 bases). V lost 4 bases, J lost 10 bases, and 18 bases lay in between. The CDR3 is 14 residues long. The germline V gene has CDR1 SGDLS and CDR2 YYNGEE. The CDR3 reads CASSSTGGVFEQFF. CDR3 DNA: TGTGCCAGCAGCTCCACAGGGGGGGTGTTCGAGCAGTTCTTC. Full variable domain (missing parts from reference TRBV9 and TRBJ2-1): DSGVTQTPKHLITATGQRVTLRCSPRSGDLSVYWYQQSLDQGLQFLIQYYNGEERAKGNILERFSAQQFPDLHSELNLSSLELGDSALYFCASSSTGGVFEQFFGPGTRLTVL.

V and J are TRBV28 and TRBJ1-1, with D perhaps matching TRBD1 (6 bases). Germline values: CDR1 MDHEN, CDR2 SYDVKM. The CDR3 sequence is 14 residues long. V lost 6 bases to trimming and J lost 1 base, with 12 bases between them. As DNA, the CDR3 is TGTGCCAGCAGGAGCGACAGGACGAACACTGAAGCTTTCTTT. Protein product: CASRSDRTNTEAFF.

This clone is a singleton in its sample. V gene TRBV10-3 combines with J gene TRBJ1-5; a possible D gene is TRBD1 (5 bases). The CDR3 loop spans 17 amino acids. V gave up 0 bases and J gave up 1 base, with 13 bases separating them. Per germline, CDR1 ENHRY and CDR2 SYGVKD. This CDR3 is CAISESRMGGSNQPQHF. CDR3 coding DNA: TGTGCCATCAGTGAGTCGCGTATGGGGGGAAGCAATCAGCCCCAGCATTTT.

The chain is built from TRBV30 and TRBJ2-3; D call uncertain. The ends were cut back, 2 bases at V and 0 bases at J, with 6 bases in the middle. Germline V gives CDR1 GTSNPN, CDR2 SVGIG (reference sequence). This CDR3 is built from 13 residues. CDR3 region: CAWSPGSTDTQYF. CDR3 DNA sequence: TGTGCCTGGAGTCCCGGTAGCACAGATACGCAGTATTTT.

Comment on this clone: Compared with germline, one end of the junction differs, possibly owing to a read error. The chain couples TRBV7-8 to TRBJ1-3; D not certain. CDR1 is SGHVS, CDR2 FQNEAQ, per germline. The CDR3 runs to 14 residues. CDR3 sequence: CASNLAYAGSTIYF. The CDR3 DNA sequence: TGTGCCAGCAACTTAGCGTATGCGGGGAGCACCATATATTTT.

The V gene is TRBV28, the J gene TRBJ2-1; TRBD2 agrees at 7 bases. The CDR3 sequence is 16 residues long. From germline, CDR1 is MDHEN and CDR2 SYDVKM. The V segment lost 2 bases and the J segment 3 bases; nucleotides outside the gene matches: 7. As DNA, the CDR3 is TGTGCCAGCAGTTTAACTACTAGCGCCAGCTACAATGAGCAGTTCTTC. It is translated as CASSLTTSASYNEQFF.

This clone was seen only a few times. The same CDR3 is also encoded by other DNA sequences in this sample. The chain has TRBV7-2 and TRBJ2-3; unclear D gene. With 5 bases removed from V and 0 bases from J, the gap between germline ends came to 9 bases. The CDR3 contains 14 residues. The germline V gene has CDR1 SGHTA and CDR2 FQGNSA. CDR3 loop: CASSPGSSTDTQYF. CDR3 DNA: TGTGCCAGCAGCCCGGGTTCTAGCACAGATACGCAGTATTTT.

CDR3 protein: CASSLAISYHEAFF. The CDR3 coding sequence is TGCGCCAGCAGCTTGGCCATAAGCTATCATGAAGCTTTCTTT. The chain recombines TRBV5-1 with TRBJ1-1; the D is unclear. Between the trimmed V and J ends, which lost 0 bases and 7 bases, there was a span of 13 bases. Germline CDR1 is SGHRS and CDR2 is YFSETQ. The CDR3 runs 14 residues. Supplemented by reference TRBV5-1 and TRBJ1-1, the full variable domain reads KAGVTQTPRYLIKTRGQQVTLSCSPISGHRSVSWYQQTPGQGLQFLFEYFSETQRNKGNFPGRFSGRQFSNSRSEMNVSTLELGDSALYLCASSLAISYHEAFFGQGTRLTVV.

The chain recombines TRBV7-9 with TRBJ1-2; D is undetermined. The CDR3 is made up of 14 amino acids. Germline V gene lookup returns CDR1 SEHNR and CDR2 FQNEAQ (reference sequence). Trimming stripped 4 bases from V and 3 bases from J, with 12 bases between. This CDR3 is CASSYGWIYYGYTF. The CDR3, as DNA: TGTGCCAGCAGCTACGGGTGGATTTACTATGGCTACACCTTC.